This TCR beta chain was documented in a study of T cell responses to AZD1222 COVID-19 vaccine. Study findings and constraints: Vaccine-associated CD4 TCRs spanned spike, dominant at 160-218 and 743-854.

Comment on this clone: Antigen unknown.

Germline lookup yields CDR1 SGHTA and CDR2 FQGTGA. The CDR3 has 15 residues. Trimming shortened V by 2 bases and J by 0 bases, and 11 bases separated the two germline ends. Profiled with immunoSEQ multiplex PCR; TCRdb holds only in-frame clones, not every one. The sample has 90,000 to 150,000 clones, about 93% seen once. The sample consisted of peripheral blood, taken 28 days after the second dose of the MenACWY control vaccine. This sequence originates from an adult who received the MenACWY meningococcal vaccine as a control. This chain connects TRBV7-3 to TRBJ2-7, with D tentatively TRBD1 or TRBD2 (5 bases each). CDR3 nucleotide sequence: TGTGCCAGCAGCTTATTGCCAGGGAGCTCCTACGAGCAGTACTTC. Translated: CASSLLPGSSYEQYF.